This TCR beta chain is drawn from a study of T cell clonality in common variable immunodeficiency. This clone was observed many times. The read comes to an end 3 residues before the CDR3 does, leaving the germline J gene to fill in the end. The data were produced by immunoSEQ multiplex PCR, yet TCRdb's version contains in-frame clones alone and is incomplete. This repertoire holds tens of thousands of clones, and none appear only once. V dropped 2 bases and J dropped 6 bases, with 12 bases sitting between them. The CDR3 length is 14 residues. Germline lookup yields CDR1 SGHRS and CDR2 YFSETQ. This sequence originates from a person aged 18 to 69 in good health. This chain links TRBV5-1 with TRBJ1-3; D possibly corresponds to TRBD1 (5 bases). Sequenced sample: peripheral blood mononuclear cells. The CDR3 bases that were read are TGCGCCAGCAGCTTACAGGATCTGGAAAACACC. Amino acid sequence: CASSLQDLENT. Given in full, the CDR3 is CASSLQDLENTIYF.